This T cell receptor beta chain originates from a study of shared clonotypes between healthy human individuals. Profiled with immunoSEQ multiplex PCR; TCRdb holds only in-frame clones, not every one. The data contain a few million clones, about 92% of them singletons. Healthy HIV-negative adults with no recent acute infections or vaccinations were recruited as donors. The study separated CD4+ cells into CD45RA+ naive and CD45RA-negative memory subsets. The CDR3 length is 14 residues. With 4 bases clipped from V and 1 base from J, the junction kept 1 base outside the gene matches. CDR1 is SGHRS, CDR2 YFSETQ, per germline. Worth noting for this clone: This same CDR3 is encoded by further DNA sequences in the sample.

The origin of this receptor is a young man in good health. Some clones in this sample may be carry-over from other donors' samples. The chain has TRBV5-1 and TRBJ2-2, with 7 bases that match TRBD1. The sample taken for sequencing was naive CD4+ T cells from PBMCs. Subset: CD45RA+ positively selected. CDR3 DNA sequence: TGCGCCAGCAGCAGGGACAGGAACACCGGGGAGCTGTTTTTT. This sequence encodes CASSRDRNTGELFF. Full variable domain (remainder filled in from reference TRBV5-1 and TRBJ2-2): KAGVTQTPRYLIKTRGQQVTLSCSPISGHRSVSWYQQTPGQGLQFLFEYFSETQRNKGNFPGRFSGRQFSNSRSEMNVSTLELGDSALYLCASSRDRNTGELFFGEGSRLTVL.